This TCR beta chain was recovered during a study of graft-versus-host responses after intestinal transplantation. There are 11 residues in the CDR3. CDR1 and CDR2 from the germline V gene are MNHEY and SMNVEV (reference sequence). V lost 9 bases and J 4 bases, leaving 9 bases between the germline ends. Sequencing used immunoSEQ multiplex PCR; TCRdb keeps in-frame clones, though not all of them. The profile shows under 45,000 clones, about 90% of them singletons. This chain links TRBV27 with TRBJ1-2; D perhaps matches TRBD1 (5 bases). The sequence derives from a human patient who received an intestinal transplant, so some T cells may come from the graft donor. The sample consisted of PBMCs, taken just under 270 days after transplant. The CDR3 sequence is CASRDPYGYTF. The CDR3 bases are TGTGCCAGTCGGGACCCCTATGGCTACACCTTC.